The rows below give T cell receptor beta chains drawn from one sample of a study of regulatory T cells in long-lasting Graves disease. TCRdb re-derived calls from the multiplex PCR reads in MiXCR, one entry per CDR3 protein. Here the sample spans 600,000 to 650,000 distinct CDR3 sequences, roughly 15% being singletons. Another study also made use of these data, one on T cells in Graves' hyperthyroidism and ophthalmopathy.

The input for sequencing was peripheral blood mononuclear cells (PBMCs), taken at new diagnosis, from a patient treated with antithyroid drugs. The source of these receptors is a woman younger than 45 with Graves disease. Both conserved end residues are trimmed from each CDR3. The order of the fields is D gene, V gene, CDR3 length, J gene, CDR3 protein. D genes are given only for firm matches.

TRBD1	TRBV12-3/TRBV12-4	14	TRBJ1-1	ASSLALTGGNTEAF
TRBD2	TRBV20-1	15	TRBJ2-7	SAGGTSQAGTFSEQY
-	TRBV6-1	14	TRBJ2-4	ASRPHRAGAKNIQY
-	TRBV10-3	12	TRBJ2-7	AISESGGAWEQY
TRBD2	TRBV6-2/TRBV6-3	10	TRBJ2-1	ASSEAGGGQF
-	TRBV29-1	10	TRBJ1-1	SVEYSRTEAF
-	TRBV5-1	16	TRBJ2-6	ASSLVALGSSGANVLT
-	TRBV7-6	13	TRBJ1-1	ASSPRPGVNTEAF
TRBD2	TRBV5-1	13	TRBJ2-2	ASSETSGRTGELF
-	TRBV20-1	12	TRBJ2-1	SAAWADTDLVQF
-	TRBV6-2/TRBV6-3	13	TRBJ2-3	ASRDDWGVWDTQY
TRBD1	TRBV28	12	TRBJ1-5	ASGTGGSNQPQH
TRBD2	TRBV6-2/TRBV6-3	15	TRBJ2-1	ASTLAGGTSSYNEQF
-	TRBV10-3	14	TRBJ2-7	AISDSTGIGSYEQY
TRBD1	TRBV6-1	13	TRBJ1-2	ASRPYSGQGRGHT
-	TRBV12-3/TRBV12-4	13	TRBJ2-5	ASSTVFGRGETQY
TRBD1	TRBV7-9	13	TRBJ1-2	ASSPRQGGEYGYT
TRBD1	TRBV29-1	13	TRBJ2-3	SVDQGTGSTDTQY
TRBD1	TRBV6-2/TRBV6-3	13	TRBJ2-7	ASSEADRGIHEQY
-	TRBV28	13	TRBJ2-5	ASKGAGGFQETQY
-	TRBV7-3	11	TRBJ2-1	ASTDGQNNEQF
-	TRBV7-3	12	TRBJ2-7	ASSLRGGAREQY
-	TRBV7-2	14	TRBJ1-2	ASSLFVSWGNYGYT
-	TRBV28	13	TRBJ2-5	ASIPRVKTQETQY
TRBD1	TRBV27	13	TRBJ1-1	ASTPSRDRATEAF
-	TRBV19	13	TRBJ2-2	ASSITTVNTGELF
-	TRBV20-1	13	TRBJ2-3	SARILSLYTDTQY
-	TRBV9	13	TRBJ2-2	ASSVGDLDTGELF
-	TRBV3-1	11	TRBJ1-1	ASSQAPNTEAF
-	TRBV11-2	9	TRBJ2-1	ASSLGYEQF
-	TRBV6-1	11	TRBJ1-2	ASSTAANYGYT
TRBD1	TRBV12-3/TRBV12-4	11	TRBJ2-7	ASTDRTGDEQY
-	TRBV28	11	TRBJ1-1	ASTSDRYTEAF
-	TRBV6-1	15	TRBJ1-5	ASSEKPPDRYNQPQH
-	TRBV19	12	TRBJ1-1	ARLGAEMNTEAF
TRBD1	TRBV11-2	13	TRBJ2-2	ASSFSGGYAGELF
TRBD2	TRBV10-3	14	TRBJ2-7	AISDPGLAGGYEQY
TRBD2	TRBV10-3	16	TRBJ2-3	AIAGLAGGPLSTDTQY
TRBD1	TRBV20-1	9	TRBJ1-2	SASRQGVYT
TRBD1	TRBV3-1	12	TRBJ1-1	ASSFWDRATEAF
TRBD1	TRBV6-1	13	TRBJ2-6	ASSVTGFGANVLT
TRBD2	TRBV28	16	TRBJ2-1	ASSPTGVSGRGLNEQF
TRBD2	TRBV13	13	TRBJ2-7	ASSFGRGISYEQY
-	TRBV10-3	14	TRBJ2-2	AISQWARTNTGELF
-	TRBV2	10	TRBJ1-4	ASSALWGELF
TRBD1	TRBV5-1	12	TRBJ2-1	ASAGTGGHNEQF
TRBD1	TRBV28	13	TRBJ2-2	ATPKAGQGTGELF